Each of the 14 T cell receptor beta chains below was sequenced from the same sample in a study of CD8 T cells in Susac syndrome. The authors reverse transcribed roughly 0.5 to 1 ug RNA with random hexamers. In TCRdb, the immunoSEQ multiplex PCR reads were re-called with MiXCR into one record per CDR3 protein. The sample consists of approximately 50,000 distinct CDR3 sequences, roughly 94% of them appearing once. Sequenced material: CD8+ T cells from PBMCs. These receptors were taken from a human donor with Susac syndrome.

The V and J genes are TRBV29-1 and TRBJ2-2; D remains unclear. In germline, CDR1 is SQVTM, CDR2 ANQGSEA. Trimming shortened V by 1 base and J by 0 bases, and 3 bases separated the two germline ends. The CDR3 length is 13 residues. The CDR3 DNA sequence: TGCAGCGTTGAAGCCCCGAACACCGGGGAGCTGTTTTTT. Translation gives CSVEAPNTGELFF.

This clonotype was recorded once. The chain joins TRBV12-3 or TRBV12-4 to TRBJ2-2, with no clear D. The CDR3 spans 14 residues. Between the trimmed V and J ends, which lost 5 bases and 6 bases, there was a span of 13 bases. DNA for the CDR3: TGTGCCAGCAGTCTGGGCAGTTTTTCCGGGGAGCTGTTTTTT. Translated: CASSLGSFSGELFF.

This clonotype was seen a single time. The rearrangement joins TRBV6-6 to TRBJ2-7; D gene uncertain. The V end lost 1 base, the J end lost 2 bases, and 12 bases lay between the germline ends. The CDR3 is 15 amino acids. Germline lookup yields CDR1 MNHNY and CDR2 SVGAGI (reference sequence). The chain's CDR3 is CASSYLPGFTYEQYF. For the CDR3, the DNA is TGTGCCAGCAGTTACTTACCGGGTTTTACCTACGAGCAGTACTTC.

The chain is built from TRBV25-1 and TRBJ2-2; D may be TRBD2 (5 bases). The germline V and J ends were trimmed by 6 bases and 5 bases, with 7 bases remaining between them. This CDR3 has 12 amino acids. In germline, CDR1 is MGHDK, CDR2 SYGVNS. The CDR3 loop is CASRPGTGELFF. Here the CDR3 DNA reads TGTGCCAGCAGACCGGGGACCGGGGAGCTGTTTTTT.

The chain joins TRBV27 to TRBJ2-1; TRBD2 matches 7 bases. The V gene end was trimmed by 3 bases and the J gene end by 7 bases; junction bases not matched to a gene: 3. Germline V gives CDR1 MNHEY, CDR2 SMNVEV (reference sequence). The CDR3 consists of 13 residues. The CDR3 DNA reads as TGTGCCAGCAGTTTCGCGGGGGTTAATGAGCAGTTCTTC. It codes for CASSFAGVNEQFF.

The V gene is TRBV9, the J gene TRBJ2-3; D remains unclear. The CDR3 covers 13 residues. Germline CDR1 reads SGDLS; CDR2 reads YYNGEE. V shed 0 bases and J shed 4 bases, with 6 bases lying between them. The CDR3 loop is CASSVVSSDTQYF. The CDR3 DNA follows: TGTGCCAGCAGCGTAGTCTCCTCAGATACGCAGTATTTT.

The rearrangement uses TRBV5-6 and TRBJ1-2; D may be TRBD1 (6 bases). The length of the CDR3 is 14 residues. Germline V gene data show CDR1 as SGHDT and CDR2 as YYEEEE. Trimming removed 3 bases at V and 6 bases at J, with 15 bases between. CDR3 nucleotides: TGTGCCAGCAGCTGGCCGGGGGCAGGGGATGGCTACACCTTC. This sequence encodes CASSWPGAGDGYTF.

The chain combines TRBV7-2 with TRBJ2-1; D is unresolved. This CDR3 is built from 15 residues. V lost 5 bases and J lost 2, with 13 bases in between. Germline V CDR1 and CDR2: SGHTA, FQGNSA. The DNA for the CDR3 is TGTGCCAGCAGCCTCCTAGTAGGTCCCTACAATGAGCAGTTCTTC. Amino acid sequence: CASSLLVGPYNEQFF.

V usage is TRBV20-1 and J usage is TRBJ2-1, with D perhaps given as TRBD1 or TRBD2 (5 bases each). Germline loops: CDR1 DFQATT, CDR2 SNEGSKA (reference sequence). The germline V and J ends were trimmed by 3 bases and 6 bases, with 12 bases remaining between them. The CDR3 loop spans 13 amino acids. The CDR3 protein is CSASQTGPNEQFF. Here the CDR3 DNA reads TGCAGTGCTAGTCAAACGGGACCCAATGAGCAGTTCTTC.

The chain has TRBV4-2 and TRBJ1-2; a weak D match, TRBD1 (5 bases). CDR1 LGHNA and CDR2 YNFKEQ come from the germline V gene. Trimming stripped 0 bases from V and 3 bases from J, with 11 bases between. CDR3 length: 15 residues. CDR3 sequence (DNA): TGTGCCAGCAGCCAAGAAGGCCAAGGGGACTATGGCTACACCTTC. Translating it yields CASSQEGQGDYGYTF.

The chain carries TRBV20-1 and TRBJ2-5; 7 bases match TRBD1. Losses at the gene ends were 2 bases for V and 0 bases for J; bases not matched to a gene: 9. The length of the CDR3 is 16 residues. CDR1 is DFQATT and CDR2 is SNEGSKA in the germline V gene (reference sequence). CDR3 nucleotides: TGCAGTGCTAGATTAAGGGACAGTAATTACCAAGAGACCCAGTACTTC. Translating it yields CSARLRDSNYQETQYF.

The chain joins TRBV19 to TRBJ2-3, with 9 bases that match TRBD2. The J segment lost 9 bases and the V segment lost 5 bases, leaving 12 bases of the junction unmatched. The CDR3 spans 15 residues. Germline CDR1 is LNHDA and CDR2 is SQIVND (reference sequence). CDR3 amino acids: CASSWTHSGGETQYF. For the CDR3, the DNA is TGTGCCAGTAGTTGGACCCATAGCGGGGGAGAGACGCAGTATTTT.

The CDR3 here is CASHPEANTGELFF. The CDR3 DNA follows: TGTGCCAGTCACCCGGAAGCGAACACCGGGGAGCTGTTTTTT. The chain carries TRBV9 and TRBJ2-2; no reliable D call. Trimming left V 8 bases short and J 0 bases short, with 11 bases between. The CDR3 sequence is 14 residues long. CDR1 is SGDLS, CDR2 YYNGEE, per germline.

The CDR3 bases are TGTGCCAGCAGCCAAGATGAGGGCACTGTCGGGGAGCTGTTTTTT. It yields the protein CASSQDEGTVGELFF. The rearrangement uses TRBV4-2 and TRBJ2-2, with a tentative D call TRBD2 (5 bases). CDR1 is LGHNA, CDR2 YNFKEQ, per germline. The CDR3 extends over 15 amino acids. Trimming removed 0 bases from V and 7 bases from J, with 12 bases in between.